The clone carrying this T cell receptor beta chain showed up just a few times. Its cognate antigen is unknown. This sample is drawn from a study of early T cells in non-severe SARS-CoV-2 infection. Study overall: Sequenced bulk RNA came from whole blood that was unsorted, and chains were unpaired. Overall study findings and caveats: Private and CD4 specificities were missed by VDJdb matching, which favored anti-spike CD8 responses.

This CDR3 contains 15 residues. Losses at the gene ends were 4 bases for V and 2 bases for J; bases not matched to a gene: 7. Germline V gene data show CDR1 as SGHNT and CDR2 as YYREEE (reference sequence). Individual cDNA molecules were tagged with unique molecular identifiers, the study reported. In TCRdb, the 5' RACE reads were re-called with MiXCR into one record per CDR3 protein. The sample contains 45,000 to 55,000 distinct CDR3 sequences, about 6% of which appear only once. This TCR was recovered from an adult who was a healthcare worker with PCR-confirmed SARS-CoV-2 infection or an uninfected control (not recorded which). The rearrangement joins TRBV5-4 to TRBJ1-2; 8 bases are a match to TRBD1. Sample: whole blood, taken at baseline. The CDR3 loop is CASSPWTGRNYGYTF. The CDR3 bases are TGTGCCAGCAGCCCGTGGACAGGGAGAAACTATGGCTACACCTTC.